The rows below give T cell receptor beta chains drawn from one sample of a study of control samples from healthy donors and cancer patients. Libraries were prepared by immunoSEQ multiplex PCR; TCRdb keeps only in-frame clonotypes and omits some of them. The sample yields 250,000 to 300,000 clones, approximately 80% seen once. The specimen was PBMCs. The receptors were sampled from a woman in her fifties or sixties with lung cancer. The CDR3 runs from the conserved cysteine through the conserved F or W. A D gene is named only where the DNA matches it firmly. Clone size is shown for a subset of rows, as once, few, many or a class of expanded clone.

d_call	j_call	v_call	clone_size	cdr3_nt	cdr3_aa
NA	TRBJ2-3	TRBV6-5	NA	TGTGCCAGCAGCCCGATGAGCACAGATACGCAGTATTTT	CASSPMSTDTQYF
NA	TRBJ2-7	TRBV7-8	NA	TGTGCCAGCAGCTTACTCCAGTACGAGCAGTACTTC	CASSLLQYEQYF
TRBD2	TRBJ2-3	TRBV5-1	NA	TGCGCCAGCAGCTTGGAGGGGACAGGGGGACTAGCGGGAGGGCCCAGCACAGATACGCAGTATTTT	CASSLEGTGGLAGGPSTDTQYF
NA	TRBJ1-1	TRBV10-3	NA	TGTGCCATCCGGTCCGAAAGGGGGATTAACACTGAAGCTTTCTTT	CAIRSERGINTEAFF
NA	TRBJ2-3	TRBV11-1	NA	TGTGCCAGCAGCTTAATGTGGTATACTAGCACAGATACGCAGTATTTT	CASSLMWYTSTDTQYF
TRBD2	TRBJ2-1	TRBV7-6	NA	TGTGCCAGCAGCTTAGGGACTAGCGGGATATATGAGCAGTTCTTC	CASSLGTSGIYEQFF
NA	TRBJ1-4	TRBV30	few	TGTGCCTGGAGTGACCGGGTCAGTGAAAAACTGTTTTTT	CAWSDRVSEKLFF
NA	TRBJ2-7	TRBV29-1	NA	TGCAGCGTTTGGGGCGGGGAAGACTACGAGCAGTACTTC	CSVWGGEDYEQYF
TRBD1	TRBJ2-7	TRBV6-5	NA	TGTGCCAGCAGGGCCGGGACAGGGACCTACGAGCAGTACTTC	CASRAGTGTYEQYF
NA	TRBJ1-3	TRBV5-1	NA	TGCGCCAGCAGCTTGGCGGGCAGGGCCCGCGGAGGAAACACCATATATTTT	CASSLAGRARGGNTIYF
NA	TRBJ2-1	TRBV5-1	NA	TGCGCCAGCAGCTTGCCCGCCGGCAATGAGCAGTTCTTC	CASSLPAGNEQFF
TRBD1	TRBJ2-5	TRBV29-1	NA	TGCAGCGTTGAATGGGGACAGGACCAAGAGACCCAGTACTTC	CSVEWGQDQETQYF
TRBD1	TRBJ2-2	TRBV2	NA	TGTGCCAGCAGGGAAGGACAGGGAAACACCGGGGAGCTGTTTTTT	CASREGQGNTGELFF
NA	TRBJ1-3	TRBV4-1	NA	TGCGCCAGCAGCCACTCTCCGAGGGGTGAAGTTGGCGGAAACACCATATATTTT	CASSHSPRGEVGGNTIYF
NA	TRBJ2-7	TRBV5-6	NA	TGTGCCAGCACCTCCCCGGCCCGATACGAGCAGTACTTC	CASTSPARYEQYF
NA	TRBJ2-1	TRBV10-3	NA	TGTGCCATCAGTGAGTCGGCCAACAATGAGCAGTTCTTC	CAISESANNEQFF
TRBD1	TRBJ2-3	TRBV3-1/TRBV3-2	NA	TGTGCCAGCAAAAAAGGCAGGGGGATGTCAGATACGCAGTATTTT	CASKKGRGMSDTQYF
NA	TRBJ2-3	TRBV27	NA	TGTGCCAGCAGTCAGGGGACCCACTTGGATACGCAGTATTTT	CASSQGTHLDTQYF
NA	TRBJ1-5	TRBV29-1	NA	TGCAGCGCTGCACCTGACGGACCCAATCAGCCCCAGCATTTT	CSAAPDGPNQPQHF
NA	TRBJ2-1	TRBV5-1	few	TGCGCCAGCAGCTTGGAGCACCTCAATGAGCAGTTCTTC	CASSLEHLNEQFF
NA	TRBJ2-7	TRBV5-1	NA	TGCGCCAGCAGCCCCGACGGTAGGGGCCACTACGAGCAGTACTTC	CASSPDGRGHYEQYF
NA	TRBJ2-7	TRBV5-1	NA	TGCGCCAGCAGCCTTCCGGGGGGCGCTGCATACGAGCAGTACTTC	CASSLPGGAAYEQYF
TRBD1	TRBJ1-6	TRBV19	NA	TGTGCCAGTAGTGCACAGGGGGGTAATTCACCCCTCCACTTT	CASSAQGGNSPLHF
NA	TRBJ1-4	TRBV4-1	NA	TGCGCCAGCAGAGGGTCATCGGGGGCCCTGTTTTTT	CASRGSSGALFF
NA	TRBJ2-6	TRBV28	NA	TGTGCCAGCAAGGAGGGGGCGGCCGGGGCCAACGTCCTGACTTTC	CASKEGAAGANVLTF
NA	TRBJ1-5	TRBV6-6	NA	TGTGCCAGCAGTTACCCGGAGAGCAATCAGCCCCAGCATTTT	CASSYPESNQPQHF
NA	TRBJ2-7	TRBV3-1/TRBV3-2	NA	TGTGCCAGCAGCCAAGACCCCGCGAGAAGCATCCACGAGCAGTACTTC	CASSQDPARSIHEQYF
NA	TRBJ2-3	TRBV12-5	NA	TGTGCTAGTGGTTCCGGCCTAACTAGCACAGATACGCAGTATTTT	CASGSGLTSTDTQYF
NA	TRBJ2-7	TRBV28	NA	TGTGCCAGCAGTTCCCCAGGGGCCGGGATATCCTACGAGCAGTACTTC	CASSSPGAGISYEQYF
NA	TRBJ1-5	TRBV24-1	NA	TGTGCCACCAGTGAACAGGACGATCAGCCCCAGCATTTT	CATSEQDDQPQHF
NA	TRBJ2-5	TRBV11-2	NA	TGTGCCAGCAGCCTGGAAAGGGGCCAAGAGACCCAGTACTTC	CASSLERGQETQYF
NA	TRBJ1-3	TRBV12-3/TRBV12-4	NA	TGTGCCGGCAACTCTGGAAACACCATATATTTT	CAGNSGNTIYF
NA	TRBJ1-1	TRBV10-3	NA	TGTGCCATCAGTGGAGACATCGGGAACACTGAAGCTTTCTTT	CAISGDIGNTEAFF
TRBD1	TRBJ2-2	TRBV6-2/TRBV6-3	NA	TGTGCCAGCAGTCTACAGGGGGCGGACACCGGGGAGCTGTTTTTT	CASSLQGADTGELFF
TRBD1	TRBJ2-1	TRBV5-1	NA	TGCGCCAGCGGGACAGAGACCTACAATGAGCAGTTCTTC	CASGTETYNEQFF
NA	TRBJ1-4	TRBV6-6	NA	TGTGCCAGCAGTTACCAGGGGAGGGCGAATGAAAAACTGTTTTTT	CASSYQGRANEKLFF
TRBD1	TRBJ2-7	TRBV5-4	few	TGTGCCAGCAGCTTGGGAAAAGTACAGGGGATATCCTACGAGCAGTACTTC	CASSLGKVQGISYEQYF
NA	TRBJ2-7	TRBV29-1	NA	TGCAGCGGTCGAGGGGGGGGCGAGCAGTACTTC	CSGRGGGEQYF
TRBD1	TRBJ2-1	TRBV6-5	once	TGTGCCAGCAGTTACCTCAGGACAGGGATCTACAATGAGCAGTTCTTC	CASSYLRTGIYNEQFF
NA	TRBJ1-5	TRBV9	NA	TGTGCCAGCAGCGTAGAAGGCAGGGGAACGGAGCAGCCCCAGCATTTT	CASSVEGRGTEQPQHF
NA	TRBJ2-1	TRBV7-7	NA	TGTGCCAGCAGCCGTGAGCGGACTCCCTACAATGAGCAGTTCTTC	CASSRERTPYNEQFF
TRBD2	TRBJ2-1	TRBV28	NA	TGTGCCAGCAGGATGCAGGCGGGGGCCTACAATGAGCAGTTCTTC	CASRMQAGAYNEQFF
NA	TRBJ1-1	TRBV10-1	NA	TGCGCCAGCAGTGATGGGGCCTATGAAGCTTTCTTT	CASSDGAYEAFF
NA	TRBJ1-2	TRBV30	NA	TGTGCCTGGAACGGGGTTTACAAGGGTGGCTACACCTTC	CAWNGVYKGGYTF
NA	TRBJ2-1	TRBV5-1	NA	TGCGCCAGCAGGGGAGTAGACGAGGCCAATGAGCAGTTCTTC	CASRGVDEANEQFF
NA	TRBJ2-3	TRBV20-1	NA	TGCAGTGCTAGTCTTGGCACAGATACGCAGTATTTT	CSASLGTDTQYF
NA	TRBJ1-2	TRBV6-5	NA	TGTGCCAGCAGTTCAGGGGCGACTAACTATGGCTACACCTTC	CASSSGATNYGYTF
NA	TRBJ1-3	TRBV3-1/TRBV3-2	NA	TGTGCCAGCAGCCAAGTCGCCGGAAACACCATATATTTT	CASSQVAGNTIYF
TRBD1	TRBJ1-2	TRBV4-1	NA	TGCGCCAGCAGCCAATCGACAGGGGATTCCTATGGCTACACCTTC	CASSQSTGDSYGYTF
NA	TRBJ1-5	TRBV6-5	few	TGTGCCAGCAGTTACGGAGCATCAAATCAGCCCCAGCATTTT	CASSYGASNQPQHF
NA	TRBJ2-1	TRBV6-1	NA	TGTGCCAGCAGTGAAGTGGACATTGACAATGAGCAGTTCTTC	CASSEVDIDNEQFF
NA	TRBJ1-2	TRBV6-5	NA	TGTGCCAGCAAAAATGACAGGTGGTTTGGCTACACCTTC	CASKNDRWFGYTF
TRBD2	TRBJ2-5	TRBV5-1	few	TGCGCCAGCAGCTCCGGGACGGGGGGAGAGACCCAGTACTTC	CASSSGTGGETQYF
NA	TRBJ2-4	TRBV5-1	NA	TGCGCCAGCAGCTTGGATCTTCGGGGGCTCGGCATTCAGTACTTC	CASSLDLRGLGIQYF
TRBD2	TRBJ2-3	TRBV27	NA	TGTGCCAGCCAACTAGCGGGAGGTACGGATACGCAGTATTTT	CASQLAGGTDTQYF
TRBD2	TRBJ2-7	TRBV28	NA	TGTGCCAGCAGTTTCGGACTAGCGGCCTACGAGCAGTACTTC	CASSFGLAAYEQYF
TRBD1	TRBJ2-3	TRBV5-1	NA	TGCGCCAGCAGCACTGACAGGGGTGGGGATACGCAGTATTTT	CASSTDRGGDTQYF
NA	TRBJ2-3	TRBV12-1	NA	TGTGCCAGCAGCTCGCCAGGGGGCGACGAGGCAGATACGCAGTATTTT	CASSSPGGDEADTQYF
NA	TRBJ2-7	TRBV28	NA	TGTGCCAGCAGTTTAGGGACCTTACCCTACGAGCAGTACTTC	CASSLGTLPYEQYF
NA	TRBJ1-2	TRBV12-3/TRBV12-4	NA	TGTGCCAGCAGTTTGGGTCGTGGCTACACCTTC	CASSLGRGYTF